The 18 T cell receptor beta chains in this list originate from one sample, sequenced in a study of blood T cell repertoires in COVID-19. Method: immunoSEQ multiplex PCR; TCRdb's copy keeps in-frame clones and lacks some. The table has approximately 99,000 clones, just over 85% seen once. The specimen sequenced was peripheral blood. Receptors originate from a man in his fifties with COVID-19, enrolled during active disease.

The V gene is TRBV6-5, the J gene TRBJ2-4, with 7 bases lining up with TRBD1. The CDR3 is 11 residues long. Germline V CDR1 and CDR2: MNHEY, SVGAGI. The junction had 9 bases not matched to a gene; V was cut back by 7 bases and J by 15 bases. The CDR3 coding sequence is TGTGCCAGCATCCATAGGGGGACAGTGTACTTC. Encoded protein: CASIHRGTVYF.

The genes are TRBV2 and TRBJ2-1; D is perhaps TRBD2 (5 bases). Trimming took 4 bases from V and 8 from J, leaving 12 bases between them. The CDR3 has 13 residues. Germline V gene sequence: CDR1 SNHLY, CDR2 FYNNEI. The CDR3 here is CASSAGLSDEQFF. CDR3 nucleotides: TGTGCCAGCAGTGCCGGACTCTCGGATGAGCAGTTCTTC.

The J gene is TRBJ1-1, the V gene TRBV15, with no clear D. CDR3 size: 11 residues. The V gene lost 1 base and the J gene lost 13 bases, with 10 bases spanning the gap. Germline V gene lookup returns CDR1 LNHNV and CDR2 YYDKDF (reference sequence). CDR3 bases: TGTGCCACCAGCAGAGGGGCTTTGTATTTCTTT. Its translation: CATSRGALYFF.

V gene TRBV6-5 combines with J gene TRBJ1-2; 7 bases agree with TRBD1. Germline lookup yields CDR1 MNHEY and CDR2 SVGAGI. The CDR3 totals 13 residues. V lost 6 bases, J lost 4 bases, and 5 bases stayed unmatched. CDR3 residues: CASSRGQIYGYTF. The CDR3 coding sequence is TGTGCCAGCAGCCGGGGACAGATCTATGGCTACACCTTC.

This sequence joins TRBV2 and TRBJ1-1; D remains unclear. The CDR3 consists of 15 residues. CDR1 and CDR2 from the germline V gene are SNHLY and FYNNEI. The ends were cut back, 1 base at V and 4 bases at J, with 13 bases in the middle. CDR3 in amino acids: CASSEERGLGTEAFF. As DNA, the CDR3 is TGTGCCAGCAGTGAAGAAAGAGGGTTGGGCACTGAAGCTTTCTTT.

The chain employs TRBV9 and TRBJ1-4; tentatively, D is TRBD1 (5 bases). This CDR3 comprises 13 residues. The ends were cut back, 4 bases at V and 4 bases at J, with 8 bases in the middle. Per the germline V gene, CDR1 is SGDLS and CDR2 is YYNGEE. Written as DNA, the CDR3 is TGTGCCAGCAGCCAGGGAAATAATGAAAAACTGTTTTTT. It yields the protein CASSQGNNEKLFF. Supplemented by reference TRBV9 and TRBJ1-4, the full variable domain reads DSGVTQTPKHLITATGQRVTLRCSPRSGDLSVYWYQQSLDQGLQFLIQYYNGEERAKGNILERFSAQQFPDLHSELNLSSLELGDSALYFCASSQGNNEKLFFGSGTQLSVL.

This chain uses TRBV30 with TRBJ2-2; the match to TRBD2 covers 9 bases. This CDR3 has 15 amino acids. Germline assignment: CDR1 GTSNPN and CDR2 SVGIG (reference sequence). The J segment lost 7 bases and the V segment lost 4 bases, leaving 10 bases of the junction unmatched. CDR3 nucleotides: TGTGCCTGGAAAAAGCCCCTAGCGGGGATCGGGGAGCTGTTTTTT. This encodes CAWKKPLAGIGELFF.

The CDR3 DNA reads as TGTGCCAGTAGTATACCGGGACAGGGTGCCTCCTACGAGCAGTACTTC. It translates to CASSIPGQGASYEQYF. The rearrangement joins TRBV19 to TRBJ2-7; 9 bases are a match to TRBD1. CDR1 is LNHDA and CDR2 is SQIVND in the germline V gene (reference sequence). This CDR3 region has 16 residues. V was clipped by 2 bases and J by 0 bases; unmatched bases: 5.

CDR3 sequence reads: CASSQEGSSYNSPLHF. In nucleotides, the CDR3 is TGTGCCAGCAGCCAAGAGGGCAGCTCCTATAATTCACCCCTCCACTTT. J is TRBJ1-6 and V is TRBV3-1 (or the pseudogene TRBV3-2); D gene uncertain. The CDR3 has 16 amino acids. CDR1 is LGHDT, CDR2 YNNKEL, per germline (reference sequence). V was pared by 0 bases and J by 0 bases, with 6 bases between.

The chain recombines TRBV7-2 with TRBJ2-4, with TRBD1 as a possible D gene (6 bases). The CDR3 covers 15 residues. Germline V CDR1 and CDR2: SGHTA, FQGNSA. Trimming stripped 1 base from V and 7 bases from J, with 14 bases between. In nucleotides, the CDR3 is TGTGCCAGCAGCTTAGGATACAGGGTGGGGAACATTCAGTACTTC. As protein: CASSLGYRVGNIQYF.

J is TRBJ1-3 and V is TRBV6-5; 7 bases match TRBD1. The V gene end was trimmed by 5 bases and the J gene end by 0 bases; junction bases not matched to a gene: 4. Germline CDR1 is MNHEY and CDR2 is SVGAGI. The CDR3 is 15 amino acids. The chain's CDR3 is CASSTGDNSGNTIYF. CDR3 nucleotide sequence: TGTGCCAGCAGTACAGGGGATAACTCTGGAAACACCATATATTTT.

The chain recombines TRBV24-1 with TRBJ2-5; 9 positions agree with TRBD1. V was clipped by 4 bases and J by 4 bases; unmatched bases: 9. Germline CDR1 and CDR2: KGHDR and SFDVKD. The CDR3 sequence is 16 residues long. The CDR3 loop reads CATSDPGTGGRETQYF. CDR3 DNA sequence: TGTGCCACCAGTGACCCCGGCACAGGGGGCAGAGAGACCCAGTACTTC.

V usage is TRBV2 and J usage is TRBJ1-5; D possibly corresponds to TRBD1 (5 bases). The CDR3 loop spans 13 amino acids. Germline V gene sequence: CDR1 SNHLY, CDR2 FYNNEI. The V end lost 5 bases, the J end lost 9 bases, and 14 bases lay between the germline ends. CDR3 nucleotide sequence: TGTGCCAGCAGTTGGGACTCTTTATCGCCCCAGCATTTT. Protein sequence: CASSWDSLSPQHF.

This chain joins TRBV21-1 and TRBJ2-7; TRBD1 is the table's D call and was not checked against the DNA. TRBV21-1 is a pseudogene. The CDR3 is made up of 16 amino acids. The CDR3 sequence: CASSLPGTVYLIEQYF. The CDR3, as DNA: TGTGCCAGCAGCCTCCCGGGGACAGTTTACCTAATCGAGCAGTACTTC.

The chain links TRBV3-1 (or the pseudogene TRBV3-2) to TRBJ1-5; D remains unclear. V lost 4 bases, J lost 4 bases, and 5 bases lay in between. Per germline, CDR1 LGHDT and CDR2 YNNKEL (reference sequence). This CDR3 comprises 12 residues. CDR3 DNA sequence: TGTGCCAGCAGCCTTATGAATCAGCCCCAGCATTTT. Protein: CASSLMNQPQHF.

In DNA form, the CDR3 reads TGCATCATACACTGGGCGCGGTCCGGGGAACGTTGCAATGAGCAGTTCTTC. Its protein is CIIHWARSGERCNEQFF. This rearrangement joins TRBV29-1 to TRBJ2-1, with D possibly matching TRBD2 (5 bases). Per the germline V gene, CDR1 is SQVTM and CDR2 is ANQGSEA. CDR3 length: 17 residues.

This chain joins TRBV27 and TRBJ2-2; 8 bases are shared with TRBD2. After removal of 6 bases from V and 3 bases from J, the junction contained 9 bases not matched to a gene. CDR3 size: 16 residues. CDR1 is MNHEY and CDR2 is SMNVEV in the germline V gene (reference sequence). The CDR3 DNA is TGTGCCAGCAGCAGGGCTCGGGGGGGTCACACCGGGGAGCTGTTTTTT. This encodes CASSRARGGHTGELFF.

The gene calls are TRBV11-2 and TRBJ2-1, with D tentatively TRBD1 (5 bases). CDR1 and CDR2 (germline): SGHAT, FQNNGV. V shed 3 bases and J shed 5 bases, with 17 bases lying between them. This CDR3 spans 16 amino acids. In DNA form, the CDR3 reads TGTGCCAGCAGCTTCAGGGCTGGGCAGCTAAACAATGAGCAGTTCTTC. This gives the protein CASSFRAGQLNNEQFF.